A selection of T cell receptor beta chains follows, all from one sample in a study of T cell responses to AZD1222 COVID-19 vaccine. The method was immunoSEQ multiplex PCR; TCRdb's version includes in-frame clones alone and lacks a portion of them. The sample has 75,000 to 100,000 clones, 85% to 90% seen once; the top ten hold 26%. Sequencing used peripheral blood, obtained on day 0 of AZD1222 vaccination. The receptors come from an adult in good health. Both conserved end residues are part of each CDR3.

j_gene: TRBJ2-3
v_gene: TRBV19
CDR3aa: CASSIDTSGGTDTQYF

j_gene: TRBJ2-7
v_gene: TRBV5-5
CDR3aa: CASSLFSITGEGGEQYF

j_gene: TRBJ1-4
v_gene: TRBV5-1
CDR3aa: CASSFYGTGDGEKLFF

j_gene: TRBJ2-5
v_gene: TRBV5-4
CDR3aa: CASSPVGVQETQYF

j_gene: TRBJ1-5
v_gene: TRBV4-2
CDR3aa: CASSQMTPGQGSNQPQHF

j_gene: TRBJ2-7
v_gene: TRBV6-5
CDR3aa: CASSYFAPGQGQQYF

j_gene: TRBJ2-7
v_gene: TRBV18
CDR3aa: CASSPGQDQGQYF

j_gene: TRBJ2-1
v_gene: TRBV11-1
CDR3aa: CASSLVTGIDEQFF

j_gene: TRBJ1-6
v_gene: TRBV11-2
CDR3aa: CASSLASGIFAPLHF

j_gene: TRBJ2-7
v_gene: TRBV5-1
CDR3aa: CASSLDGAASYEQYF

j_gene: TRBJ1-4
v_gene: TRBV5-4
CDR3aa: CASSFSGVGEKLFF

j_gene: TRBJ2-1
v_gene: TRBV6-4
CDR3aa: CASSAGTQNEQFF

j_gene: TRBJ2-7
v_gene: TRBV29-1
CDR3aa: CSLRWSTDYEQYF

j_gene: TRBJ2-1
v_gene: TRBV5-4
CDR3aa: CASSSTSGGLNEQFF

j_gene: TRBJ2-7
v_gene: TRBV6-5
CDR3aa: CASSPDLPYEQYF

j_gene: TRBJ2-1
v_gene: TRBV15
CDR3aa: CATSRAGTEQFF

j_gene: TRBJ2-7
v_gene: TRBV28
CDR3aa: CASSIGDRLYEQYF

j_gene: TRBJ2-3
v_gene: TRBV7-9
CDR3aa: CASSLAGSTDTQYF

j_gene: TRBJ2-5
v_gene: TRBV9
CDR3aa: CASSGSNSQETQYF

j_gene: TRBJ1-1
v_gene: TRBV19
CDR3aa: CASTPGRGQPPGNTEAFF

j_gene: TRBJ2-1
v_gene: TRBV19
CDR3aa: CASSRTGTGSYNEQFF

j_gene: TRBJ1-5
v_gene: TRBV7-9
CDR3aa: CASSSMNQPQHF

j_gene: TRBJ2-2
v_gene: TRBV24-1
CDR3aa: CATSDPTGGASTGELFF

j_gene: TRBJ2-1
v_gene: TRBV3-1/TRBV3-2
CDR3aa: CASSQSTRGYSEQFF

j_gene: TRBJ2-1
v_gene: TRBV6-5
CDR3aa: CASSYEPSGSYNEQFF

j_gene: TRBJ2-4
v_gene: TRBV30
CDR3aa: CAWSPRGGNIQYF

j_gene: TRBJ2-7
v_gene: TRBV11-3
CDR3aa: CASSFRKKGTSGRENEQYF

j_gene: TRBJ1-5
v_gene: TRBV28
CDR3aa: CASSSGQGSQPQHF

j_gene: TRBJ2-7
v_gene: TRBV7-2
CDR3aa: CATTSGRKDEQYF

j_gene: TRBJ1-6
v_gene: TRBV7-2
CDR3aa: CASSQVRGPLHF

j_gene: TRBJ2-5
v_gene: TRBV28
CDR3aa: CASTPPEGPSETQYF

j_gene: TRBJ2-1
v_gene: TRBV5-6
CDR3aa: CASSRRLATLTEQFF

j_gene: TRBJ2-7
v_gene: TRBV14
CDR3aa: CASSERQKQYF

j_gene: TRBJ2-7
v_gene: TRBV7-2
CDR3aa: CASSLLVLAGTSHEQYF

j_gene: TRBJ2-6
v_gene: TRBV4-1
CDR3aa: CASSHPEISGANVLTF

j_gene: TRBJ2-3
v_gene: TRBV5-1
CDR3aa: CASTPAEGLGTDTQYF

j_gene: TRBJ2-7
v_gene: TRBV7-9
CDR3aa: CASSFGGGSYEQYF

j_gene: TRBJ2-7
v_gene: TRBV11-3
CDR3aa: CASRYGYEQYF

j_gene: TRBJ2-7
v_gene: TRBV6-2/TRBV6-3
CDR3aa: CASSSEGHHSSYEQYF

j_gene: TRBJ1-6
v_gene: TRBV30
CDR3aa: CAWSETLSGGSPLHF

j_gene: TRBJ2-7
v_gene: TRBV19
CDR3aa: CASSIAGPYEQYF

j_gene: TRBJ2-1
v_gene: TRBV6-1
CDR3aa: CASSESRPVNEQFF